The clone carrying this TCR beta chain was found a few times. This specimen comes from a study of T cells in Graves' hyperthyroidism and ophthalmopathy. RNA transcripts provided the source from which TCR beta CDR3 regions were amplified. Initially, a first-round RT-PCR of the TCR CDR3 employed the HTBI primer set. TCRdb analysed the multiplex PCR reads with MiXCR anew, one entry per CDR3 protein. The sample includes about 840,000 distinct CDR3 sequences, 38% of them seen just once. The sequence was obtained from a man aged 18 to 35 with Graves' hyperthyroidism. Sequencing was done on a sample of blood.

The chain's CDR3 is CSVSRERYEQYF. The CDR3 DNA sequence: TGCAGTGTCTCGCGGGAGAGGTACGAGCAGTACTTC. This chain links TRBV20-1 with TRBJ2-7, with TRBD2 matching over 7 bases. Unmatched junction bases numbered 7, after V lost 7 bases and J lost 4 bases. The CDR3 length is 12 residues. Germline CDR1 and CDR2: DFQATT and SNEGSKA (reference sequence).